This TCR beta chain was found in a study of blood T cell repertoires in COVID-19 (TCRdb year 2020). Study-level background: Samples from collaborators originated in the United States, Italy and Spain and spanned both the acute and convalescent phases of COVID-19. The material from the prospective study consisted of cDNA or gDNA derived from T cells, B-cell-depleted T cells, or PBMCs. Where available, HLA class I and class II types were obtained from metadata supplied by the sample provider rather than from assay-based typing. The sample metadata nearly always contained a de-identified subject ID, COVID-19 status, age in years and sex. Samples came from the ongoing ImmuneRACE study (first 160 participants) plus 1,254 subjects from 6 global collaborators. Deeply sampled blood TCRbeta repertoires from subjects exposed to, actively infected with, or recovered from COVID-19 were included in the dataset. The repertoires were released in a freely available public database intended as a resource for research on the immune response to SARS-CoV-2. Broad study findings and their caveats: The quantity of clinical and demographic metadata differed by source and by participant and was supplied without curation.

With regard to this clone: Its antigen is not yet known. Mismatch with germline at one junction end may stem from a read error.

The immunoSEQ Assay, a bias-controlled multiplex PCR, was used to amplify TCRbeta CDR3 regions from genomic DNA. As for how the authors treated the data: The number of nucleated cells in each sample was estimated from the amplification of reference gene primers within the assay. Sequence reads were collapsed and filtered to measure the absolute abundance of every unique TCRbeta CDR3 rearrangement. For each sample, productive Simpson clonality was calculated by taking the square root of Simpson's diversity index across productive rearrangements. This is the immuneACCESS table as TCRdb keeps it, with only in-frame sequences that have V and J called. A part of the clones is gone; compared with another copy, unresolved V genes explain less than half, and the rest is unexplained. The V and J calls and clone size are taken from that table; D and trimming were inferred from the DNA. This sample has fewer than 250,000 clones in its table, and just under 85% of those were observed once. Roughly 4% of the sample is taken by the ten largest.

The CDR3 sequence holds 16 residues, the cysteine and phenylalanine included. The retained sequence is limited to the CDR3, 48 bases, with the frame set at the first base. Reading the germline V gene (reference sequence) gives CDR1 SSHAT and CDR2 FNYEAQ. The collaborating institutions used their own protocols to collect whole blood in K2EDTA tubes. Collaborator samples were shipped for TCRbeta analysis as frozen whole blood, isolated PBMCs, or DNA extracted from either sample type. The receptor's source is a man in his forties or fifties with acute or convalescent COVID-19. The source material was peripheral blood. The rearranged segments are TRBV7-7 and TRBJ2-1, with 7 bases aligning to TRBD1. For the CDR3, the sequence is CASSLETGSGYNEQFF. At the DNA level, the sequence is TGTGCTAGCAGCTTAGAGACAGGGAGTGGCTACAATGAGCAGTTCTTC.